The 21 T cell receptor beta chains listed next were all sequenced from one sample in a study of OX40 agonist ivuxolimab in advanced cancers. The library was obtained by the immunoSEQ multiplex PCR assay. TCRdb holds this immuneACCESS table with in-frame rearrangements only. Some clones are missing; in checked studies, unresolved V genes explain under half, and the rest has no known cause. The table for this sample lists about 70,000 clones; around 84% of them were counted only once. Of the sample, over 6.5% is held by the ten largest clones. Sequencing was performed on CD4+ or CD8+ T cells sorted from blood, taken in a trial of the OX40 agonist ivuxolimab. Receptors were obtained from an adult with an advanced solid tumor such as melanoma, head and neck, liver or kidney cancer.

The rearrangement joins TRBV5-1 to TRBJ2-3, with D perhaps TRBD1 (6 bases). The CDR3 consists of 19 residues. Trimming took off 0 bases at V and 2 bases at J, with 22 bases between the two ends. Germline V gene sequence: CDR1 SGHRS, CDR2 YFSETQ. The CDR3 DNA sequence: TGCGCCAGCAGCTTGGTGGGTTTTGGGGGCCAGGGAGCCACAGATACGCAGTATTTT. This sequence encodes CASSLVGFGGQGATDTQYF.

V and J are TRBV5-8 and TRBJ1-5; unclear D gene. The V end lost 2 bases, the J end lost 0 bases, and 12 bases lay between the germline ends. The length of the CDR3 is 16 residues. The germline CDR1 and CDR2 sequences are SGHTS and YDEGEE. The CDR3 bases are TGTGCCAGCAGCTTCTCCGGAGGCCATAGCAATCAGCCCCAGCATTTT. Protein: CASSFSGGHSNQPQHF.

The V gene is TRBV7-9, the J gene TRBJ2-1; TRBD1 agrees at 7 bases. The CDR3 runs to 11 residues. Germline V gene data show CDR1 as SEHNR and CDR2 as FQNEAQ (reference sequence). Trimming removed 2 bases from V and 12 bases from J; junction bases left unmatched: 1. CDR3 sequence (DNA): TGTGCCAGCAGCTTATCAGGGGGGCAGTTCTTC. Protein sequence: CASSLSGGQFF.

V usage is TRBV2 and J usage is TRBJ2-2, with D unclear. CDR1 and CDR2 (germline): SNHLY, FYNNEI. This CDR3 spans 12 amino acids. With 1 base removed from V and 3 bases from J, the gap between germline ends came to 0 bases. CDR3 protein: CASSEDTGELFF. As DNA, the CDR3 is TGTGCCAGCAGTGAAGACACCGGGGAGCTGTTTTTT.

The chain is built from TRBV10-1 and TRBJ2-7, with TRBD1 identical over 9 bases. CDR1 is WNHNN and CDR2 is SYGVQD in the germline V gene (reference sequence). The J segment lost 3 bases and the V segment lost 3 bases, leaving 9 bases of the junction unmatched. CDR3 length: 16 residues. Here the CDR3 reads CASSEGTGSWLYEQYF. CDR3 DNA sequence: TGCGCCAGCAGTGAAGGGACAGGGAGTTGGCTCTACGAGCAGTACTTC.

The chain links TRBV5-4 to TRBJ2-5; D remains ambiguous. V was trimmed by 0 bases and J by 2 bases, leaving 8 bases between them. Germline V gene lookup returns CDR1 SGHNT and CDR2 YYREEE (reference sequence). The CDR3 has 14 residues. CDR3 residues: CASSLGFSQETQYF. The CDR3, as DNA: TGTGCCAGCAGCTTGGGCTTTTCGCAAGAGACCCAGTACTTC.

The CDR3 sequence: CASSEISTDTQYF. CDR3 DNA sequence: TGTGCCAGCAGTGAAATCAGCACAGATACGCAGTATTTT. The chain employs TRBV6-1 and TRBJ2-3; D remains unclear. The V end was cut by 2 bases, the J end by 0 bases, with 3 bases between. The CDR3 totals 13 residues. Per germline, CDR1 MNHNS and CDR2 SASEGT.

This clone was recorded only once. V gene TRBV30 combines with J gene TRBJ1-2; D call uncertain. The CDR3 sequence is 13 residues long. Germline lookup yields CDR1 GTSNPN and CDR2 SVGIG (reference sequence). Trimming took off 0 bases at V and 7 bases at J, with 12 bases between the two ends. CDR3 loop: CAWSVIRGGGYTF. In DNA form, the CDR3 reads TGTGCCTGGAGTGTAATCCGGGGTGGTGGCTACACCTTC.

The chain uses TRBV28 and TRBJ2-5; tentative D call: TRBD2 (5 bases). Trimming removed 2 bases from V and 7 bases from J, with 8 bases in between. CDR1 and CDR2 from the germline V gene are MDHEN and SYDVKM. The CDR3 covers 12 residues. CDR3 sequence: CASSLRTGTQYF. DNA for the CDR3: TGTGCCAGCAGTTTACGGACTGGGACCCAGTACTTC.

The V and J genes are TRBV7-9 and TRBJ2-5, with 8 nucleotides matching TRBD2. This CDR3 spans 13 amino acids. Unmatched junction bases numbered 5, after V lost 2 bases and J lost 9 bases. Per germline, CDR1 SEHNR and CDR2 FQNEAQ (reference sequence). In DNA form, the CDR3 reads TGTGCCAGCAGCTTATCCGGGGGGGCGGCCCAGTACTTC. Translation: CASSLSGGAAQYF.

The chain recombines TRBV7-9 with TRBJ2-7; no clear D. CDR1 and CDR2 from the germline V gene are SEHNR and FQNEAQ (reference sequence). V was shortened by 1 base and J by 6 bases, with 7 bases between the two germline ends. This CDR3 has 12 residues. The CDR3 region has the DNA TGTGCCAGCAGCTTAGGCGAGTCCGAGCAGTACGTC. This translates into CASSLGESEQYV.

The chain is built from TRBV7-5 and TRBJ2-5; the table names TRBD2, a call not compared with the DNA. TRBV7-5 is an annotated pseudogene. The CDR3 has 17 residues. CDR3 DNA: TGTGCCAGAAGCTTACCGGGACTAGCGGGGGGCCAAGAGACCCAGTACTTC. Encoded protein: CARSLPGLAGGQETQYF.

V gene TRBV7-2 combines with J gene TRBJ2-7; 8 bases map to TRBD1. The trim removed 5 bases at V and 6 bases at J, leaving 9 bases unmatched. Germline V gene lookup returns CDR1 SGHTA and CDR2 FQGNSA. The CDR3 is 14 residues long. The CDR3 here is CASSPRQGLGEQYF. DNA of the CDR3: TGTGCCAGCAGCCCGAGACAGGGGCTTGGCGAGCAGTACTTC.

This clone was found a few times. V is TRBV2 and J is TRBJ1-6; D is perhaps TRBD1 (5 bases). CDR3 length equals 17 residues. From germline, CDR1 is SNHLY and CDR2 FYNNEI. V lost 7 bases, J lost 5 bases, and 21 bases lay in between. This CDR3 reads CASTYNRRQLNNSPLHF. The CDR3 DNA reads as TGTGCCAGCACATATAACCGTCGACAGTTAAATAATTCACCCCTCCACTTT. Based on the CDR3 plus reference TRBV2 and TRBJ1-6, the full variable domain is EPEVTQTPSHQVTQMGQEVILRCVPISNHLYFYWYRQILGQKVEFLVSFYNNEISEKSEIFDDQFSVERPDGSNFTLKIRSTKLEDSAMYFCASTYNRRQLNNSPLHFGNGTRLTVT.

The sample holds one count of this clone. The chain links TRBV29-1 to TRBJ2-5, with a tentative D call TRBD1 (5 bases). Germline V gene sequence: CDR1 SQVTM, CDR2 ANQGSEA. The CDR3 sequence is 13 residues long. Trimming cost V 3 bases and J 6 bases, with 14 bases left between them. The CDR3 DNA follows: TGCAGCGTTGACGGGCAGGGCTCAAAGACCCAGTACTTC. It specifies CSVDGQGSKTQYF. The full variable domain, in which reference TRBV29-1 and TRBJ2-5 provide the parts outside the CDR3, is SAVISQKPSRDICQRGTSLTIQCQVDSQVTMMFWYRQQPGQSLTLIATANQGSEATYESGFVIDKFPISRPNLTFSTLTVSNMSPEDSSIYLCSVDGQGSKTQYFGPGTRLLVL.

This chain joins TRBV14 and TRBJ2-7; D unclear. Per the germline V gene, CDR1 is SGHDN and CDR2 is FVKESK. The CDR3 covers 13 residues. V lost 1 base, J lost 4 bases, and 8 bases lay in between. The CDR3 DNA reads TGTGCCAGCAGCCAAGTAGATGGATACGAGCAGTACTTC. It yields the protein CASSQVDGYEQYF.

The chain couples TRBV2 to TRBJ2-7; D may be TRBD2 (5 bases). CDR1 SNHLY and CDR2 FYNNEI come from the germline V gene. The CDR3 spans 14 residues. V was trimmed by 3 bases and J by 1 base, leaving 10 bases between them. CDR3 residues: CASSELATSYEQYV. The CDR3 coding sequence is TGTGCCAGCAGTGAGTTAGCGACATCCTACGAGCAGTACGTC.

The chain is built from TRBV6-1 and TRBJ2-5, with TRBD1 as a possible D gene (6 bases). CDR3 length: 15 residues. The V gene's germline CDR1 is MNHNS and CDR2 SASEGT. Trimming stripped 1 base from V and 5 bases from J, with 14 bases between. CDR3 sequence: CASSEVLGARETQYF. DNA of the CDR3: TGTGCCAGCAGTGAAGTGCTGGGGGCGCGGGAGACCCAGTACTTC.

The V and J genes are TRBV7-2 and TRBJ2-7, with 7 positions matching TRBD2. Germline lookup yields CDR1 SGHTA and CDR2 FQGNSA. CDR3 size: 13 residues. Germline trimming cut 4 bases from V and 5 bases from J; bases unmatched to any gene: 5. The CDR3 DNA reads as TGTGCCAGCAGCTATCGTCTAGCGGACGAGCAGTACTTC. Protein product: CASSYRLADEQYF. The whole variable domain, remainder taken from reference TRBV7-2 and TRBJ2-7, is GAGVSQSPSNKVTEKGKDVELRCDPISGHTALYWYRQSLGQGLEFLIYFQGNSAPDKSGLPSDRFSAERTGGSVSTLTIQRTQQEDSAVYLCASSYRLADEQYFGPGTRLTVT.

This chain connects TRBV6-1 to TRBJ2-2; possible D gene TRBD1, 6 bases. The CDR3 consists of 14 residues. From germline, CDR1 is MNHNS and CDR2 SASEGT. V lost 4 bases to trimming and J lost 1 base, with 7 bases between them. CDR3 in amino acids: CASSATGNTGELFF. The CDR3 DNA is TGTGCCAGCAGTGCGACAGGGAACACCGGGGAGCTGTTTTTT.

The chain combines TRBV19 with TRBJ2-5; no firm D call. The V and J ends lost 5 bases and 1 base respectively, with 11 bases between them. Germline-derived CDR1 and CDR2 are LNHDA and SQIVND (reference sequence). The CDR3 is 14 residues long. This chain's CDR3 is CASSSANLQETQYF. The CDR3 bases are TGTGCCAGTAGTTCCGCGAACCTCCAAGAGACCCAGTACTTC.